Below are 10 T cell receptor beta chains sequenced from a single sample in a study of Ad26.COV2.S vaccination and SARS-CoV-2 variants. Treatment denoted: around 19 received Ad26.COV2.S at low or high dose, single or two shots; 5 received placebo; per-sample allocation not given. Repertoires come from day 63 after the first vaccine or placebo injection. The protocol was immunoSEQ multiplex PCR, while the TCRdb copy is restricted to in-frame clones and leaves out a portion. The table includes roughly 450,000 clones, roughly 90% detected once. The sequencing here drew on peripheral blood, taken in a trial of Ad26.COV2.S vaccine versus placebo. The receptors shown here come from a person aged 18 to 65 who received the Ad26.COV2.S COVID-19 vaccine or a placebo.

The rearrangement links TRBV7-2 to TRBJ2-7; 7 nucleotides match TRBD1. Germline loops: CDR1 SGHTA, CDR2 FQGNSA. V was pared by 5 bases and J by 3 bases, with 4 bases of the junction left unmatched. This CDR3 is built from 13 residues. CDR3 nucleotides: TGTGCCAGCAGCGTCCGACAGGGCTACGAGCAGTACTTC. It is translated as CASSVRQGYEQYF. Full variable domain (rest looked up from reference TRBV7-2 and TRBJ2-7): GAGVSQSPSNKVTEKGKDVELRCDPISGHTALYWYRQSLGQGLEFLIYFQGNSAPDKSGLPSDRFSAERTGGSVSTLTIQRTQQEDSAVYLCASSVRQGYEQYFGPGTRLTVT.

The rearrangement links TRBV5-8 to TRBJ1-2; the D is unclear. Trimming left V 4 bases short and J 0 bases short, with 13 bases between. Germline-derived CDR1 and CDR2 are SGHTS and YDEGEE. This CDR3 comprises 15 residues. This CDR3 is CASSLPPPTNYGYTF. CDR3 DNA: TGTGCCAGCAGCCTCCCCCCCCCTACTAACTATGGCTACACCTTC.

J is TRBJ2-1 and V is TRBV5-1; TRBD2 matches 11 bases. This CDR3 contains 15 residues. Trimming removed 1 base from V and 6 bases from J; junction bases left unmatched: 3. Germline V lookup: CDR1 SGHRS, CDR2 YFSETQ. The CDR3 sequence is CASSLLAGGSNEQFF. CDR3 coding DNA: TGCGCCAGCAGCTTGCTAGCGGGAGGATCCAATGAGCAGTTCTTC.

The V and J genes are TRBV27 and TRBJ2-1; D is undetermined. V gave up 5 bases and J gave up 4 bases, with 15 bases separating them. The CDR3 has 15 amino acids. Germline CDR1 MNHEY, CDR2 SMNVEV (reference sequence). The CDR3 reads CASSPLSTSYNEQFF. The CDR3 DNA is TGTGCCAGCAGTCCCCTATCAACTTCTTACAATGAGCAGTTCTTC.

V usage is TRBV15 and J usage is TRBJ1-5; D uncertain. CDR1 is LNHNV and CDR2 is YYDKDF in the germline V gene (reference sequence). This CDR3 region has 13 residues. Deletions cut 0 bases from V and 7 bases from J, with 7 bases between. The CDR3: CATSRDTGQPQHF. CDR3 bases: TGTGCCACCAGCAGAGATACTGGACAGCCCCAGCATTTT.

The rearrangement joins TRBV20-1 to TRBJ2-7; perhaps TRBD2 as D (5 bases). The germline V gene encodes CDR1 DFQATT and CDR2 SNEGSKA (reference sequence). CDR3 size: 11 residues. Trimming removed 3 bases from V and 6 bases from J, with 9 bases in between. CDR3 region: CSARNRGEQYF. DNA of the CDR3: TGCAGTGCTAGGAACCGGGGCGAGCAGTACTTC.

The chain uses TRBV9 and TRBJ2-3, with no clear D. CDR1 is SGDLS, CDR2 YYNGEE, per germline. This CDR3 contains 15 residues. The germline V and J ends were trimmed by 0 bases and 8 bases, with 16 bases remaining between them. The CDR3 region has the DNA TGTGCCAGCAGCGTAGGTGGCCGCGGCAAGAGTACGCAGTATTTT. It specifies CASSVGGRGKSTQYF.

The chain joins TRBV6-5 to TRBJ1-2, with 7 nucleotides matching TRBD1. The ends lost 8 bases at V and 4 bases at J; junction bases unmatched: 7. Germline assignment: CDR1 MNHEY and CDR2 SVGAGI. CDR3 length: 13 residues. CDR3 sequence: CASGLQGTYGYTF. CDR3 nucleotides: TGTGCCAGCGGTCTACAGGGGACCTATGGCTACACCTTC.

On this clone itself: Other DNA sequences from this sample encode an identical CDR3 as well. The chain employs TRBV2 and TRBJ2-7; D is unresolved. V dropped 6 bases and J dropped 0 bases, with 6 bases sitting between them. Germline lookup yields CDR1 SNHLY and CDR2 FYNNEI. This CDR3 comprises 12 residues. The CDR3, as DNA: TGTGCCAGCAGGCTTGCCTCCTACGAGCAGTACTTC. Translation gives CASRLASYEQYF.

This clone appeared once. The CDR3 sequence is CASSALGAGVYQETQYF. CDR3 in DNA: TGTGCCAGCAGCGCCCTGGGAGCGGGAGTCTACCAAGAGACCCAGTACTTC. This chain joins TRBV5-4 and TRBJ2-5; TRBD2 agrees at 8 bases. This CDR3 contains 17 residues. Germline trimming cut 4 bases from V and 0 bases from J; bases unmatched to any gene: 11. Germline V CDR1 and CDR2: SGHNT, YYREEE (reference sequence).